The rows below give T cell receptor beta chains drawn from one sample of a study of cytomegalovirus exposure and HLA in healthy donors. This table comes from immunoSEQ multiplex PCR, and its TCRdb copy is limited to in-frame clones, with some not included. The data contain roughly 140,000 clones, about 80% of them singletons. The sequenced material came from PBMCs. These receptors were collected from a male donor in good health and CMV-seronegative. The CDR3 runs from the conserved cysteine through the conserved F or W. Each record gives: clone size, V gene, D gene, J gene, CDR3 protein, CDR3 DNA. The D gene is left open where the match is weak. Clone size is not always given. Where it is, it says once, few, many or a class for expanded clones.

-	TRBV7-6	-	TRBJ2-1	CASSLRGGSSYNEQFF	TGTGCCAGCAGCTTAAGGGGCGGATCCTCCTACAATGAGCAGTTCTTC
-	TRBV11-2	TRBD2	TRBJ2-7	CASTHLLAGGIYEQYF	TGTGCCAGCACCCACCTACTAGCGGGAGGAATCTACGAGCAGTACTTC
-	TRBV7-3	TRBD1	TRBJ2-3	CASSLYRTGGTDTQYF	TGTGCCAGCAGCTTGTACAGGACAGGGGGAACAGATACGCAGTATTTT
-	TRBV6-5	-	TRBJ1-2	CASSRGQNYGYTF	TGTGCCAGCAGCCGCGGACAGAACTATGGCTACACCTTC
few	TRBV30	TRBD1	TRBJ1-1	CAWSDGDRGAGAFF	TGTGCCTGGAGTGATGGGGACAGGGGGGCGGGAGCTTTCTTT
-	TRBV10-3	TRBD2	TRBJ2-3	CATKTSGTDTQYF	TGTGCCACCAAGACTAGCGGCACAGATACGCAGTATTTT
-	TRBV29-1	TRBD2	TRBJ2-3	CSAGLAESTDTQYF	TGCAGCGCCGGACTAGCGGAAAGCACAGATACGCAGTATTTT
once	TRBV29-1	TRBD1	TRBJ1-1	CSVTGDRATTEAFF	TGCAGCGTAACCGGGGACAGGGCGACTACTGAAGCTTTCTTT
-	TRBV11-2	TRBD1	TRBJ2-1	CASSSKPGQGALQFF	TGTGCCAGCAGCTCAAAGCCGGGACAGGGGGCTTTGCAGTTCTTC
-	TRBV19	-	TRBJ1-1	CASSIGGHEAFF	TGTGCCAGTAGTATAGGGGGACATGAAGCTTTCTTT
-	TRBV6-1	-	TRBJ2-5	CASSGWGEGDRETQYF	TGTGCCAGCAGTGGATGGGGGGAGGGGGACCGGGAGACCCAGTACTTC
-	TRBV12-5	TRBD1	TRBJ1-6	CASGLVLGQRNSPLHF	TGTGCTAGTGGTTTGGTACTGGGACAGCGTAATTCACCCCTCCACTTT
few	TRBV7-6	TRBD2	TRBJ2-1	CASSWRLAGAYNEQFF	TGTGCCAGCAGCTGGAGACTAGCGGGGGCGTACAATGAGCAGTTCTTC
-	TRBV4-3	TRBD2	TRBJ2-3	CASSQRLAGGRDTQYF	TGCGCCAGCAGCCAAAGACTAGCGGGGGGCCGAGATACGCAGTATTTT
-	TRBV7-9	-	TRBJ2-7	CASSFTTASYEQYF	TGTGCCAGCAGCTTCACGACAGCCTCCTACGAGCAGTACTTC
-	TRBV27	TRBD1	TRBJ2-7	CASSFFKQGEQYF	TGTGCCAGCAGTTTCTTCAAACAGGGGGAGCAGTACTTC
-	TRBV29-1	TRBD1	TRBJ2-2	CSVDWDRGRLGELFF	TGCAGCGTCGATTGGGACAGGGGGCGCCTCGGGGAGCTGTTTTTT
once	TRBV5-8	TRBD1	TRBJ2-3	CASSNGQASTDTQYF	TGTGCCAGCAGTAATGGACAGGCGAGCACAGATACGCAGTATTTT
-	TRBV28	TRBD2	TRBJ2-7	CASRGRANYEQYF	TGTGCCAGCCGCGGGAGGGCCAACTACGAGCAGTACTTC
-	TRBV5-8	TRBD1	TRBJ1-4	CASSSGQYDATNEKLFF	TGTGCCAGCAGCTCGGGACAGTACGACGCAACTAATGAAAAACTGTTTTTT
-	TRBV7-2	-	TRBJ2-2	CASSSHGQNSNTGELFF	TGTGCCAGCAGCTCCCACGGACAGAACTCTAACACCGGGGAGCTGTTTTTT
-	TRBV18	-	TRBJ2-1	CASRLDLEQFF	TGTGCCAGCCGACTCGACCTTGAGCAGTTCTTC
-	TRBV7-2	TRBD1	TRBJ2-5	CASSLAGTGGEIVKTQYF	TGTGCCAGCAGCTTAGCCGGGACAGGGGGCGAGATTGTAAAGACCCAGTACTTC
-	TRBV19	TRBD1	TRBJ1-5	CASRDRDDQPQHF	TGTGCCAGTAGAGACAGGGACGATCAGCCCCAGCATTTT
-	TRBV4-3	TRBD2	TRBJ2-3	CASSQRPGLAVSTDTQYF	TGCGCCAGCAGCCAACGGCCGGGACTAGCGGTTAGCACAGATACGCAGTATTTT
-	TRBV11-3	TRBD1	TRBJ2-7	CASSSRDRGYEQYF	TGTGCCAGCAGCTCCCGGGACAGGGGCTACGAGCAGTACTTC
-	TRBV7-8	TRBD1	TRBJ1-2	CASRLRQGGGYTF	TGTGCCAGCAGACTCCGACAGGGGGGCGGCTACACCTTC
-	TRBV9	TRBD1	TRBJ1-2	CASSVDWGQGTYGYTF	TGTGCCAGCAGCGTAGATTGGGGACAGGGAACCTATGGCTACACCTTC
-	TRBV19	TRBD1	TRBJ2-1	CASTTEKGAGEQFF	TGTGCCAGTACCACGGAGAAGGGGGCAGGTGAGCAGTTCTTC
-	TRBV7-2	TRBD2	TRBJ2-1	CASSLVFSGEGRYNEQFF	TGTGCCAGCAGCTTGGTGTTCTCGGGGGAGGGCCGCTACAATGAGCAGTTCTTC
-	TRBV5-1	-	TRBJ2-1	CASSLVAGPYNEQFF	TGCGCCAGCAGCTTGGTTGCGGGACCCTACAATGAGCAGTTCTTC
-	TRBV7-9	-	TRBJ1-2	CSSSLARADFFFYGYTF	TGTTCCAGCAGCTTAGCCCGAGCGGACTTTTTCTTCTATGGCTACACCTTC
-	TRBV6-5	-	TRBJ2-5	CASSYGGIITHETQYF	TGTGCCAGCAGTTACGGAGGAATTATAACCCATGAGACCCAGTACTTC
-	TRBV19	-	TRBJ1-1	CASSPGFSLNTEAFF	TGTGCCAGTAGCCCAGGGTTCAGTTTGAACACTGAAGCTTTCTTT
-	TRBV5-1	-	TRBJ2-2	CASSDLVNTGELFF	TGCGCCAGCAGCGATCTAGTGAACACCGGGGAGCTGTTTTTT
-	TRBV5-8	-	TRBJ1-3	CASSRGKSSGNTIYF	TGTGCCAGCAGCCGCGGCAAGTCCTCTGGAAACACCATATATTTT
-	TRBV30	-	TRBJ1-6	CAWSVLDTGNSPLHF	TGTGCCTGGAGTGTACTGGACACAGGAAATTCACCCCTCCACTTT
-	TRBV7-2	-	TRBJ2-1	CASSLGGSTYNEQFF	TGTGCCAGCAGCTTAGGAGGGTCTACCTACAATGAGCAGTTCTTC
-	TRBV11-2	-	TRBJ2-7	CASRTTRGTYEQYF	TGTGCCAGCAGAACAACCCGGGGGACCTACGAGCAGTACTTC
-	TRBV25-1	TRBD1	TRBJ1-2	CASSEPTGVDGYTF	TGTGCCAGCAGTGAGCCGACAGGGGTCGATGGCTACACCTTC
-	TRBV7-3	TRBD1	TRBJ1-1	CASSLDRVTTEAFF	TGTGCCAGCAGCCTCGACAGGGTGACGACTGAAGCTTTCTTT
-	TRBV5-8	-	TRBJ1-1	CASSLNGPGTFF	TGTGCCAGCAGCTTGAATGGACCAGGGACTTTCTTT
once	TRBV5-1	-	TRBJ2-3	CASSFYTQQGTDTQYF	TGCGCCAGCAGCTTCTATACCCAACAGGGAACAGATACGCAGTATTTT
-	TRBV9	-	TRBJ1-2	CASSVAVGGRGYTF	TGTGCCAGCAGCGTAGCTGTGGGGGGTCGTGGCTACACCTTC
-	TRBV4-3	TRBD2	TRBJ2-1	CASSRLGTSPVGHNEQFF	TGCGCCAGCAGCCGGCTAGGGACTAGTCCCGTCGGGCACAATGAGCAGTTCTTC
-	TRBV5-1	-	TRBJ2-1	CASGRGYNEQFF	TGCGCCAGCGGTCGGGGCTACAATGAGCAGTTCTTC
-	TRBV7-3	TRBD1	TRBJ1-6	CASSAGGPRNNSPLHF	TGTGCCAGCAGCGCAGGGGGACCGCGCAATAATTCACCCCTCCACTTT
-	TRBV15	-	TRBJ1-2	CATSRDGTRNYGYTF	TGTGCCACCAGCAGAGATGGGACAAGGAACTATGGCTACACCTTC
-	TRBV5-8	-	TRBJ2-1	CASSADWVNEQFF	TGTGCCAGCAGTGCTGACTGGGTGAATGAGCAGTTCTTC
-	TRBV20-1	-	TRBJ2-4	CSAQVGGIQYF	TGCAGTGCGCAGGTGGGGGGCATTCAGTACTTC
-	TRBV7-2	-	TRBJ2-7	CASSLDRQAYEQYF	TGTGCCAGCAGCTTAGATCGACAGGCCTACGAGCAGTACTTC
once	TRBV7-9	TRBD1	TRBJ1-6	CASSLVRGGTGHSPLHF	TGTGCCAGCAGCTTAGTCCGGGGGGGGACAGGGCATTCACCCCTCCACTTT
-	TRBV27	-	TRBJ1-1	CASSIYRVWGTEAFF	TGTGCCAGCAGTATTTACAGGGTTTGGGGCACTGAAGCTTTCTTT
-	TRBV4-1	-	TRBJ2-7	CASSQGQITYEQYF	TGCGCCAGCAGCCAAGGGCAGATTACCTACGAGCAGTACTTC